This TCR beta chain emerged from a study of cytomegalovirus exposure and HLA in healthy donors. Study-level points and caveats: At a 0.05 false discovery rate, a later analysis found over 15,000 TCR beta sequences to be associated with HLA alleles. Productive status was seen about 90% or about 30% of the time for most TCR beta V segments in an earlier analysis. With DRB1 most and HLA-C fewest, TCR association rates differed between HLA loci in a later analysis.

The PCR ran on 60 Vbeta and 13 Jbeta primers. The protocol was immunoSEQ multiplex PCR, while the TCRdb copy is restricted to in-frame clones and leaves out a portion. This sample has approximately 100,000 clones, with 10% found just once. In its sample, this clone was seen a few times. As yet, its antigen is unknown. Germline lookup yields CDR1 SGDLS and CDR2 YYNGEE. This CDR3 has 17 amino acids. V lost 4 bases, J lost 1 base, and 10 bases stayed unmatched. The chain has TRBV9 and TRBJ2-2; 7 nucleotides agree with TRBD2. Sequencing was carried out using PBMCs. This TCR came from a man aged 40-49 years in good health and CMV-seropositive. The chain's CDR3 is CASSPPQAGKNTGELFF. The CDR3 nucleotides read TGTGCCAGCAGCCCACCCCAAGCGGGAAAGAACACCGGGGAGCTGTTTTTT.